These 14 T cell receptor beta chains share one sample of origin, sequenced in a study of T-cell memory formation after mild COVID-19. TCRdb reprocessed the 5' RACE reads with MiXCR, giving one entry per CDR3 protein. The profile shows hundreds of thousands of distinct CDR3 sequences, about a fifth of them singletons. The sequenced sample consisted of PBMCs or a T cell subset sorted from them (not recorded which). Source of these receptors: an adult woman who had mild COVID-19 (a few samples of this study predate the infection). Cell type and time point are not known.

This clonotype was counted only a few times. V is TRBV5-1 and J is TRBJ1-1, with D possibly being TRBD1 (5 bases). The V end was cut by 4 bases, the J end by 0 bases, with 25 bases between. Germline V gives CDR1 SGHRS, CDR2 YFSETQ. The CDR3 has 19 amino acids. Written as DNA, the CDR3 is TGCGCCAGCAGCGACTCCTCGGGCGTGGGGCCCCTCATGAACACTGAAGCTTTCTTT. Translated, it gives CASSDSSGVGPLMNTEAFF.

This clonotype was picked up many times. The chain is built from TRBV4-1 and TRBJ1-1, with D maybe TRBD1 (5 bases). The V and J ends lost 0 bases and 2 bases respectively, with 25 bases between them. Germline V lookup: CDR1 MGHRA, CDR2 YSYEKL. The CDR3 consists of 20 residues. DNA of the CDR3: TGCGCCAGCAGCCAAGATGGGGCGTTAGCGGCCCGGGGGACTAACACTGAAGCTTTCTTT. Residues: CASSQDGALAARGTNTEAFF.

Only a few counts were recorded for this clonotype. The chain couples TRBV7-9 to TRBJ1-3; D not resolved. With 0 bases removed from V and 0 bases from J, the gap between germline ends came to 9 bases. The CDR3 is 16 amino acids. In germline, CDR1 is SEHNR, CDR2 FQNEAQ (reference sequence). DNA for the CDR3: TGTGCCAGCAGCTTAGCGTTCGGGAGCTCTGGAAACACCATATATTTT. Translation: CASSLAFGSSGNTIYF.

In its sample, this clonotype was seen many times. The chain employs TRBV12-3 or TRBV12-4 and TRBJ2-1; 8 nucleotides match TRBD1. The CDR3 has 14 residues. The ends lost 8 bases at V and 7 bases at J; junction bases unmatched: 10. In nucleotides, the CDR3 is TGTGCCAGCGGACCGACAGGGGATTGGAATGAGCAGTTCTTC. As protein: CASGPTGDWNEQFF.

The chain uses TRBV24-1 and TRBJ2-5, with 11 bases matching TRBD1. The CDR3 loop spans 15 amino acids. Germline V gene lookup returns CDR1 KGHDR and CDR2 SFDVKD. V shed 0 bases, J shed 10 bases, and the junction held 6 bases outside the gene matches. CDR3 amino acids: CATSDLRGTGGNQYF. As DNA, the CDR3 is TGTGCCACCAGTGATTTGCGGGGGACAGGGGGTAACCAGTACTTC.

The V gene is TRBV15, the J gene TRBJ2-5; the D is unclear. V was trimmed by 8 bases and J by 3 bases, leaving 13 bases between them. This CDR3 contains 13 residues. Germline CDR1 LNHNV, CDR2 YYDKDF (reference sequence). The chain's CDR3 is CATSGRSKETQYF. The DNA for the CDR3 is TGTGCCACCTCGGGCAGAAGTAAAGAGACCCAGTACTTC.

This clonotype turned up a few times. The J gene is TRBJ1-3, the V gene TRBV20-1; possible D gene TRBD1, 6 bases. The CDR3 contains 14 residues. Trimming removed 5 bases at V and 4 bases at J, with 15 bases between. CDR1 is DFQATT and CDR2 is SNEGSKA in the germline V gene (reference sequence). The CDR3, as DNA: TGCAGTGCTCTGAAACAGGGCTCAGGAAACACCATATATTTT. As protein: CSALKQGSGNTIYF.

In its sample, this clonotype was seen a few times. This chain links TRBV7-2 with TRBJ2-5, with 11 positions matching TRBD2. CDR1 and CDR2 (germline): SGHTA, FQGNSA. The CDR3 extends over 15 amino acids. The junction had 9 bases not matched to a gene; V was cut back by 5 bases and J by 7 bases. Here the CDR3 DNA reads TGTGCCAGCAGCCCACCGGGACTAGCGGTCGGGACCCAGTACTTC. Its translation is CASSPPGLAVGTQYF.

This clonotype was detected only a few times. The chain employs TRBV20-1 and TRBJ2-3; TRBD1 matches at 7 bases. The J segment lost 6 bases and the V segment lost 6 bases, leaving 3 bases of the junction unmatched. Germline V gene data show CDR1 as DFQATT and CDR2 as SNEGSKA (reference sequence). CDR3 length equals 11 residues. In nucleotides, the CDR3 is TGCAGTGCAGACAGGGTGGATACGCAGTATTTT. This codes for CSADRVDTQYF.

V and J are TRBV12-3 or TRBV12-4 and TRBJ1-2; 8 bases are a match to TRBD1. With 6 bases clipped from V and 7 bases from J, the junction kept 4 bases outside the gene matches. The CDR3 totals 12 residues. The CDR3 sequence: CASSKTGGGYTF. The DNA of the CDR3 is TGTGCCAGCAGCAAAACAGGGGGTGGCTACACCTTC.

This clonotype was seen a few times. The DNA of the CDR3 is TGTGCCAGCAGCTTAACTCGTGGTCTGGGGGGTGAGGACTATGGCTACACCTTC. It specifies CASSLTRGLGGEDYGYTF. V is TRBV7-8 and J is TRBJ1-2; weak D call: TRBD1 (5 bases). Germline CDR1 reads SGHVS; CDR2 reads FQNEAQ. Between the trimmed V and J ends, which lost 2 bases and 3 bases, there was a span of 22 bases. The length of the CDR3 is 18 residues.

This chain joins TRBV5-5 and TRBJ2-2; tentative D call: TRBD1 (6 bases). Germline V gives CDR1 SGHKS, CDR2 YYEKEE (reference sequence). The V and J ends lost 2 bases and 10 bases respectively, with 15 bases between them. The CDR3 totals 14 residues. The CDR3 loop is CASSLPGDVVELFF. The CDR3 DNA reads as TGTGCCAGCAGCTTACCAGGGGACGTCGTGGAGCTGTTTTTT.

The J gene is TRBJ1-2, the V gene TRBV24-1; 11 positions match TRBD1. The CDR3 extends over 14 amino acids. In germline, CDR1 is KGHDR, CDR2 SFDVKD. V shed 1 base, J shed 8 bases, and the junction held 2 bases outside the gene matches. CDR3 amino acids: CATSDLGQGAGYTF. DNA of the CDR3: TGTGCCACCAGTGATTTAGGACAGGGGGCCGGCTACACCTTC.

The CDR3 loop reads CSAIEGTDTQYF. For the CDR3, the DNA is TGCAGTGCTATTGAGGGCACAGATACGCAGTATTTT. This chain joins TRBV20-1 and TRBJ2-3; D not certain. Trimming pared 4 bases from V and 1 base from J, leaving 6 bases between. Germline CDR1 is DFQATT and CDR2 is SNEGSKA (reference sequence). The CDR3 covers 12 residues.